A single T cell receptor beta chain is shown here with its context. V lost 6 bases, J lost 6 bases, and 5 bases stayed unmatched. This CDR3 is 13 amino acids long. Authors' data handling: The assay estimated nucleated cells by amplifying reference gene primers. The protocol was immunoSEQ multiplex PCR, while the TCRdb copy is restricted to in-frame clones and leaves out a portion. V and J calls and clone size are given by that table; D and trimming were obtained from the DNA. Of nearly 350,000 clones detected, around 91% appear once; the ten largest clones hold 2.5% to 4%. This sample was included in a study of blood T cell repertoires in COVID-19. Background on the study: Both acute and convalescent COVID-19 samples were obtained from the United States, Italy and Spain. Sample material is recorded as cDNA or gDNA derived from T cells, B-cell-depleted T cells, or PBMCs.

The sequenced material came from peripheral blood. The sequence derives from a woman under 30 who had recovered from COVID-19. The rearrangement links TRBV12-3 or TRBV12-4 to TRBJ1-2, with 9 bases lining up with TRBD1. CDR3 residues: CASRWDRENGYTF. The CDR3, as DNA: TGTGCCAGCAGGTGGGACAGGGAGAATGGCTACACCTTC.